This TCR beta chain was sequenced during a study of long-term antiretroviral therapy in people with HIV. The CDR3 is 13 amino acids. CDR1 and CDR2 from the germline V gene are SGHDT and YYEEEE. Trimming removed 3 bases at V and 8 bases at J, with 11 bases between. Inclusion required at least two post-ART and at least one pre-ART PBMC samples. Samples were assayed with immunoSEQ v3.0 at survey level. Here immunoSEQ multiplex PCR was the method, and the copy in TCRdb shows in-frame clones only, minus some. The data show approximately 33,000 clones, approximately 83% seen once. V is TRBV5-6 and J is TRBJ2-2; D remains ambiguous. This TCR was recovered from a young man with HIV. The sample in question was unsorted PBMCs, obtained 0.8 years before starting antiretroviral therapy. The CDR3 sequence: CASSYDRYGELFF. Here the CDR3 DNA reads TGTGCCAGCAGCTACGATCGGTATGGGGAGCTGTTTTTT.